A selection of T cell receptor beta chains follows, all from one sample in a study of yellow fever vaccine responses in identical twins. TCRdb independently ran MiXCR on the RT-PCR reads; one entry per CDR3 protein. Counted here are about 650 distinct CDR3 sequences, 75% to 90% occurring once; the ten biggest clones make up 6% to 8%. The specimen comprised T cells from blood (PBMCs), unsorted or a sorted subset (not recorded which), sampled before or after yellow fever vaccination (not recorded which). The receptors here all came from a woman between 18 and 30 years old who received the yellow fever vaccine. Each CDR3 is given with its conserved first and last residue. The D gene is left open where the match is weak. Size is stated for part of the rows, as once, few or many counts, or as a class when the clone is expanded.

DNA,CDR3,J,size,V,D
TGTGCCACCAGTGACCGCGCTCAGGGGCCGGGGGAGCAGTACTTC,CATSDRAQGPGEQYF,TRBJ2-7,once,TRBV24-1,-
TGTGCCAGCAGTTACCGCCCCAATCAGCCCCAGCATTTT,CASSYRPNQPQHF,TRBJ1-5,-,TRBV6-5,-
TGTGCCACCAGTGACTCGAACATCCGGGACAACGGGAGGGGCTACACCTTC,CATSDSNIRDNGRGYTF,TRBJ1-2,few,TRBV24-1,-
TGTGCCAGCAAGCAACAGGGAAATGAGCAGTTCTTC,CASKQQGNEQFF,TRBJ2-1,-,TRBV28,-
TGTGCCAGCAGTTCCTCGCCGGCCGGGGAGCTGTTTTTT,CASSSSPAGELFF,TRBJ2-2,once,TRBV28,-
TGTGCCACCAGCAGAGATCGCCAGGGGAATTCACCCCTCCACTTT,CATSRDRQGNSPLHF,TRBJ1-6,-,TRBV15,-
TGTGCCATCAGTGAGTCATTGACAGGGGGCAATCAGCCCCAGCATTTT,CAISESLTGGNQPQHF,TRBJ1-5,-,TRBV10-3,TRBD1
TGTGCCAGCAGTTCAGGGGTCAATCAGCCCCAGCATTTT,CASSSGVNQPQHF,TRBJ1-5,-,TRBV6-2/TRBV6-3,-
TGTGCCAGCAGTTACCGGGGACAGAACTATGGCTACACCTTC,CASSYRGQNYGYTF,TRBJ1-2,once,TRBV6-5,TRBD1
TGCGCCAGCAGCTTGGGTCCGATCGCCCCCCAATACTACGAGCAGTACTTC,CASSLGPIAPQYYEQYF,TRBJ2-7,-,TRBV5-1,-
TGTGCCATCAGTGAGAATCCGACAGGGAGTGGCTACACCTTC,CAISENPTGSGYTF,TRBJ1-2,few,TRBV10-3,TRBD1
TGCGCCAGCAGCGATAGCGGGAGAGGCGCAGATACGCAGTATTTT,CASSDSGRGADTQYF,TRBJ2-3,-,TRBV5-1,TRBD2
TGTGCCATCAATGAGGGGATACTGACCGGAGCTTTCTTT,CAINEGILTGAFF,TRBJ1-1,-,TRBV10-3,-
TGTGCCATCAGTGAGGACAGCAGGATTTACTATGGCTACACCTTC,CAISEDSRIYYGYTF,TRBJ1-2,-,TRBV10-3,-
TGTGCCATCATGGGGGCCCCGAACACTGAAGCTTTCTTT,CAIMGAPNTEAFF,TRBJ1-1,-,TRBV10-3,-
TGCAGCGTTGAAAGCTCGCTGACTACCTACAATGAGCAGTTCTTC,CSVESSLTTYNEQFF,TRBJ2-1,-,TRBV29-1,-
TGCGCCAGCAGTGGCTCCGGACAGACCTCTGGAAACACCATATATTTT,CASSGSGQTSGNTIYF,TRBJ1-3,-,TRBV10-1,-
TGTGCCAGCAGCCCAATAGCGGACTCCTACGAGCAGTACTTC,CASSPIADSYEQYF,TRBJ2-7,-,TRBV3-1,-
TGCGCCAGCAGTGAGCGGCGCCAGGGGGCATATGGCTACACCTTC,CASSERRQGAYGYTF,TRBJ1-2,few,TRBV10-1,TRBD1
TGTGCCAGCAGTGCCTCGGAGTCCGTGGGCAAAAACATTCAGTACTTC,CASSASESVGKNIQYF,TRBJ2-4,-,TRBV28,-
TGCGCCAGCAGCTGGCGACAGGGAATAACCTACGAGCAGTACTTC,CASSWRQGITYEQYF,TRBJ2-7,-,TRBV4-1,TRBD1
TGTGCCAGCAAACTCCCGCTGGGGACTAGCTACAATGAGCAGTTCTTC,CASKLPLGTSYNEQFF,TRBJ2-1,-,TRBV11-3,TRBD2
TGTGCCAGCAGCCCGGGACTAGCGGAAGGCTTCCAAGAGACCCAGTACTTC,CASSPGLAEGFQETQYF,TRBJ2-5,-,TRBV3-1,TRBD2
TGTGCCAGCAGTGAGACAGGGCCCCGGGGCTACACCTTC,CASSETGPRGYTF,TRBJ1-2,-,TRBV6-1,TRBD1
TGTGCCAGCAGTCTCGGGGAAGAGACCCAGTACTTC,CASSLGEETQYF,TRBJ2-5,few,TRBV2,-
TGTGCCACCCCGATCGGGCAGCCCCAGCATTTT,CATPIGQPQHF,TRBJ1-5,-,TRBV24-1,-
TGTGCCAGCAGCTTGGACCACAATGAGCAGTTCTTC,CASSLDHNEQFF,TRBJ2-1,-,TRBV5-6,-
TGTGCCAGCAGCCTGGGGACTAGCGGGGTCTACAATGAGCAGTTCTTC,CASSLGTSGVYNEQFF,TRBJ2-1,-,TRBV11-2,TRBD2
TGTGCCATCAGTGGCGGGGACAAGGGATACGGTTCACCCCTCCACTTT,CAISGGDKGYGSPLHF,TRBJ1-6,once,TRBV10-3,-
TGCGCCAGCAGTGAAGGACTAGGAGACACAGATACGCAGTATTTT,CASSEGLGDTDTQYF,TRBJ2-3,-,TRBV10-1,TRBD2
TGCAGCGCCAAAGAGGATCCCGCAGCAACTAATGAAAAACTGTTTTTT,CSAKEDPAATNEKLFF,TRBJ1-4,-,TRBV29-1,-
TGTGCCAGCAGCGGGGGCTCCTATAATTCACCCCTCCACTTT,CASSGGSYNSPLHF,TRBJ1-6,-,TRBV2,-
TGTGCCGCCAGCCAACAGGGGGCTTTCTCTGGAAACACCATATATTTT,CAASQQGAFSGNTIYF,TRBJ1-3,-,TRBV5-6,TRBD1
TGTGCCAGCAGTGGGTTAGAGTTAGCCAAAAACATTCAGTACTTC,CASSGLELAKNIQYF,TRBJ2-4,-,TRBV6-1,-
TGCGCCAGCAGCTTCACAGTCTCCTACGAGCAGTACTTC,CASSFTVSYEQYF,TRBJ2-7,-,TRBV5-1,-
TGTGCCAGCAGCCCTCCGACAGGGGCCGGCAAAAACATTCAGTACTTC,CASSPPTGAGKNIQYF,TRBJ2-4,-,TRBV3-1,TRBD1
TGTGCCACTGGACAGTTTCGCCTAGCCGGGGAGCTGTTTTTT,CATGQFRLAGELFF,TRBJ2-2,once,TRBV12-3/TRBV12-4,-
TGTGCCAGCAGCCTCGGACTAGTTGGTGATACGCAGTATTTT,CASSLGLVGDTQYF,TRBJ2-3,-,TRBV7-9,TRBD2
TGTGCCAGCACCCTCCTGGCCAGCAATCAGCCCCAGCATTTT,CASTLLASNQPQHF,TRBJ1-5,-,TRBV28,-
TGTGCCAGCAGCTCCCTTATTTGGAACACTGAAGCTTTCTTT,CASSSLIWNTEAFF,TRBJ1-1,-,TRBV7-1,-
TGTGCCATCAGTGTTATAGACAGGGGGAGCTCCTACAATGAGCAGTTCTTC,CAISVIDRGSSYNEQFF,TRBJ2-1,-,TRBV10-3,TRBD1
TGTGCCAGCAGTTTAGTTCGGGGCGGTAGAGATACGCAGTATTTT,CASSLVRGGRDTQYF,TRBJ2-3,-,TRBV28,-
TGTGCCTGGAGTGTAAGGGGGCGCAGCACAGATACGCAGTATTTT,CAWSVRGRSTDTQYF,TRBJ2-3,-,TRBV30,TRBD1
TGTGCCAGCAGCCCCGGAGGGGCGGGATCCGTTGAGCAGTTCTTC,CASSPGGAGSVEQFF,TRBJ2-1,-,TRBV11-3,-
TGTGCCAGCAGCTTTGCGGCGGGGGGCCGGGGAGAGACCCAGTACTTC,CASSFAAGGRGETQYF,TRBJ2-5,once,TRBV11-1,TRBD2
TGTGCCAGCAGCTTAGAGGCAGGGTTCGACGAGCAGTACTTC,CASSLEAGFDEQYF,TRBJ2-7,-,TRBV11-1,-
TGCAGTGCTAGAGACCCCCTAAAGGATGTAGGGGAGCTGTTTTTT,CSARDPLKDVGELFF,TRBJ2-2,-,TRBV20-1,-
TGTGCCAGCACCCTAATAGGTAGTTACAATGAGCAGTTCTTC,CASTLIGSYNEQFF,TRBJ2-1,once,TRBV28,-
TGCGCCAGCAGCGACGACAGGGACGATGGCTACACCTTC,CASSDDRDDGYTF,TRBJ1-2,-,TRBV10-1,TRBD1
TGTGCCACCAGCAGAGCTGCGGGAGGGAACTACAATGAGCAGTTCTTC,CATSRAAGGNYNEQFF,TRBJ2-1,-,TRBV15,TRBD2
TGTGCCATCCGGGTGCAGGGGAACACTGAAGCTTTCTTT,CAIRVQGNTEAFF,TRBJ1-1,-,TRBV10-3,-